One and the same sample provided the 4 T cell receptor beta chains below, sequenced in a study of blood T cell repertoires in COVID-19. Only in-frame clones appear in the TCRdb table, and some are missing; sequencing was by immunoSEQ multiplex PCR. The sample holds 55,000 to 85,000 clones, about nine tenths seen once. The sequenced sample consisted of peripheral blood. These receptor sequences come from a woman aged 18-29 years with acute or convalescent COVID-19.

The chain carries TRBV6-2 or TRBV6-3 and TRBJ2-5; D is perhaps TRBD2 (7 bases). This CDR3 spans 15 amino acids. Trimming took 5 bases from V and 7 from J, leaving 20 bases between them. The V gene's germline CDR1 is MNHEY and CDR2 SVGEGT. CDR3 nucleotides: TGTGCCAGCAGTAACTGTCGGGGGGCCGGGGTGACCCAGTACTTC. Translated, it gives CASSNCRGAGVTQYF.

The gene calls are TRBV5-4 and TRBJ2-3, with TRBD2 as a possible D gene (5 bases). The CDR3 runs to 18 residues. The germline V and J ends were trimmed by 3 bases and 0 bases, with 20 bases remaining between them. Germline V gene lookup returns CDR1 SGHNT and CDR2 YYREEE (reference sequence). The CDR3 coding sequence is TGTGCCAGCAGCTCGAGGGAAAAGGAGTCCTCTAGCACAGATACGCAGTATTTT. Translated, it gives CASSSREKESSSTDTQYF.

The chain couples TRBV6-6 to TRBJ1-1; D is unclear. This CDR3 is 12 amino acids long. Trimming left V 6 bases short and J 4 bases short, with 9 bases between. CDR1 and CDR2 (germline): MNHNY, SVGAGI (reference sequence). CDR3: CASSPHRTEAFF. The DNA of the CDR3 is TGTGCCAGCAGCCCACACCGCACTGAAGCTTTCTTT.

In DNA form, the CDR3 reads TGTGCCAGCAGTGAAGGGGCGGGGGGCGCGGATTTTTTCACTGAAGCTTTCTTT. Residues: CASSEGAGGADFFTEAFF. The chain combines TRBV2 with TRBJ1-1, with D possibly matching TRBD1 (6 bases). The CDR3 is 18 residues long. CDR1 and CDR2 from the germline V gene are SNHLY and FYNNEI. V was pared by 1 base and J by 4 bases, with 22 bases between. The complete variable domain, with remaining parts taken from reference TRBV2 and TRBJ1-1, reads EPEVTQTPSHQVTQMGQEVILRCVPISNHLYFYWYRQILGQKVEFLVSFYNNEISEKSEIFDDQFSVERPDGSNFTLKIRSTKLEDSAMYFCASSEGAGGADFFTEAFFGQGTRLTVV.